One and the same sample provided the 4 T cell receptor beta chains below, sequenced in a study of blood T cell repertoires in COVID-19. Profiling relied on immunoSEQ multiplex PCR, and the TCRdb table lists in-frame clones only, not all of them. This table has under 200,000 clones, 86% appearing once. The sample comprised peripheral blood. All receptors come from an older man with acute or convalescent COVID-19.

This clone has a single count. This chain links TRBV6-5 with TRBJ2-6; D is undetermined. V was trimmed by 6 bases and J by 3 bases, leaving 6 bases between them. This CDR3 contains 13 residues. Per the germline V gene, CDR1 is MNHEY and CDR2 is SVGAGI. CDR3 protein: CASRRGGANVLTF. CDR3 sequence (DNA): TGTGCCAGCAGACGCGGTGGGGCCAACGTCCTGACTTTC.

The J gene is TRBJ2-5, the V gene TRBV28; the D is unclear. CDR3 length equals 13 residues. In germline, CDR1 is MDHEN, CDR2 SYDVKM. Trimming cost V 2 bases and J 2 bases, with 6 bases left between them. The CDR3 reads CASSLEHQETQYF. The CDR3 region has the DNA TGTGCCAGCAGTTTAGAACATCAAGAGACCCAGTACTTC.

V gene TRBV2 combines with J gene TRBJ2-1; TRBD1 might be the D (6 bases). The CDR3 runs to 12 residues. V was pared by 4 bases and J by 8 bases, with 9 bases between. Germline V gives CDR1 SNHLY, CDR2 FYNNEI. The CDR3: CASSGQVDEQFF. The DNA for the CDR3 is TGTGCCAGCAGTGGACAGGTGGATGAGCAGTTCTTC.

CDR3 loop: CAISESYEGRVADTQYF. CDR3 in DNA: TGTGCCATCAGTGAGTCGTACGAGGGGAGGGTCGCAGATACGCAGTATTTT. This chain joins TRBV10-3 and TRBJ2-3; 7 bases match TRBD2. V was clipped by 0 bases and J by 4 bases; unmatched bases: 10. This CDR3 has 17 amino acids. Germline assignment: CDR1 ENHRY and CDR2 SYGVKD.